What follows are 4 T cell receptor beta chains derived from one specimen sequenced in a study of blood T cell repertoires in COVID-19. Measured with immunoSEQ multiplex PCR; TCRdb has only the in-frame clones, and not every one. The table shows a few hundred thousand clones, with 80% to 85% occurring only once. The sequenced material came from peripheral blood. These receptor sequences come from a woman aged 55-70 years who had recovered from COVID-19.

This clone was picked up many times. J is TRBJ1-2 and V is TRBV9; 9 nucleotides agree with TRBD1. V lost 0 bases to trimming and J lost 8 bases; unmatched junction nucleotides: 14. The germline V gene has CDR1 SGDLS and CDR2 YYNGEE. There are 17 residues in the CDR3. CDR3 sequence: CASSVDGAQQGASGYTF. DNA for the CDR3: TGTGCCAGCAGCGTAGACGGGGCGCAACAGGGGGCCTCGGGCTACACCTTC.

The chain is built from TRBV19 and TRBJ1-2; TRBD1 matches 8 bases. The CDR3 has 14 amino acids. The germline gives CDR1 LNHDA, CDR2 SQIVND (reference sequence). The V segment lost 4 bases and the J segment 5 bases; nucleotides outside the gene matches: 6. The CDR3 sequence is CASSKRQGHYGYTF. In nucleotides, the CDR3 is TGTGCCAGTAGTAAGCGACAGGGGCATTATGGCTACACCTTC. Full variable domain (rest looked up from reference TRBV19 and TRBJ1-2): DGGITQSPKYLFRKEGQNVTLSCEQNLNHDAMYWYRQDPGQGLRLIYYSQIVNDFQKGDIAEGYSVSREKKESFPLTVTSAQKNPTAFYLCASSKRQGHYGYTFGSGTRLTVV.

This rearrangement joins TRBV11-2 to TRBJ2-1; D is unresolved. The length of the CDR3 is 14 residues. V lost 5 bases to trimming and J lost 10 bases, with 18 bases between them. Germline lookup yields CDR1 SGHAT and CDR2 FQNNGV. The CDR3 protein is CASSPPFAVEEQFF. The CDR3 DNA follows: TGTGCCAGCAGCCCCCCATTTGCGGTGGAGGAGCAGTTCTTC.

The CDR3 reads CASSRGTGETQYF. CDR3 coding DNA: TGTGCCAGCAGCAGAGGAACCGGGGAGACCCAGTACTTC. The chain carries TRBV2 and TRBJ2-5; no clear D gene. V gave up 6 bases and J gave up 5 bases, with 13 bases separating them. The CDR3 has 13 residues. The germline V gene has CDR1 SNHLY and CDR2 FYNNEI.